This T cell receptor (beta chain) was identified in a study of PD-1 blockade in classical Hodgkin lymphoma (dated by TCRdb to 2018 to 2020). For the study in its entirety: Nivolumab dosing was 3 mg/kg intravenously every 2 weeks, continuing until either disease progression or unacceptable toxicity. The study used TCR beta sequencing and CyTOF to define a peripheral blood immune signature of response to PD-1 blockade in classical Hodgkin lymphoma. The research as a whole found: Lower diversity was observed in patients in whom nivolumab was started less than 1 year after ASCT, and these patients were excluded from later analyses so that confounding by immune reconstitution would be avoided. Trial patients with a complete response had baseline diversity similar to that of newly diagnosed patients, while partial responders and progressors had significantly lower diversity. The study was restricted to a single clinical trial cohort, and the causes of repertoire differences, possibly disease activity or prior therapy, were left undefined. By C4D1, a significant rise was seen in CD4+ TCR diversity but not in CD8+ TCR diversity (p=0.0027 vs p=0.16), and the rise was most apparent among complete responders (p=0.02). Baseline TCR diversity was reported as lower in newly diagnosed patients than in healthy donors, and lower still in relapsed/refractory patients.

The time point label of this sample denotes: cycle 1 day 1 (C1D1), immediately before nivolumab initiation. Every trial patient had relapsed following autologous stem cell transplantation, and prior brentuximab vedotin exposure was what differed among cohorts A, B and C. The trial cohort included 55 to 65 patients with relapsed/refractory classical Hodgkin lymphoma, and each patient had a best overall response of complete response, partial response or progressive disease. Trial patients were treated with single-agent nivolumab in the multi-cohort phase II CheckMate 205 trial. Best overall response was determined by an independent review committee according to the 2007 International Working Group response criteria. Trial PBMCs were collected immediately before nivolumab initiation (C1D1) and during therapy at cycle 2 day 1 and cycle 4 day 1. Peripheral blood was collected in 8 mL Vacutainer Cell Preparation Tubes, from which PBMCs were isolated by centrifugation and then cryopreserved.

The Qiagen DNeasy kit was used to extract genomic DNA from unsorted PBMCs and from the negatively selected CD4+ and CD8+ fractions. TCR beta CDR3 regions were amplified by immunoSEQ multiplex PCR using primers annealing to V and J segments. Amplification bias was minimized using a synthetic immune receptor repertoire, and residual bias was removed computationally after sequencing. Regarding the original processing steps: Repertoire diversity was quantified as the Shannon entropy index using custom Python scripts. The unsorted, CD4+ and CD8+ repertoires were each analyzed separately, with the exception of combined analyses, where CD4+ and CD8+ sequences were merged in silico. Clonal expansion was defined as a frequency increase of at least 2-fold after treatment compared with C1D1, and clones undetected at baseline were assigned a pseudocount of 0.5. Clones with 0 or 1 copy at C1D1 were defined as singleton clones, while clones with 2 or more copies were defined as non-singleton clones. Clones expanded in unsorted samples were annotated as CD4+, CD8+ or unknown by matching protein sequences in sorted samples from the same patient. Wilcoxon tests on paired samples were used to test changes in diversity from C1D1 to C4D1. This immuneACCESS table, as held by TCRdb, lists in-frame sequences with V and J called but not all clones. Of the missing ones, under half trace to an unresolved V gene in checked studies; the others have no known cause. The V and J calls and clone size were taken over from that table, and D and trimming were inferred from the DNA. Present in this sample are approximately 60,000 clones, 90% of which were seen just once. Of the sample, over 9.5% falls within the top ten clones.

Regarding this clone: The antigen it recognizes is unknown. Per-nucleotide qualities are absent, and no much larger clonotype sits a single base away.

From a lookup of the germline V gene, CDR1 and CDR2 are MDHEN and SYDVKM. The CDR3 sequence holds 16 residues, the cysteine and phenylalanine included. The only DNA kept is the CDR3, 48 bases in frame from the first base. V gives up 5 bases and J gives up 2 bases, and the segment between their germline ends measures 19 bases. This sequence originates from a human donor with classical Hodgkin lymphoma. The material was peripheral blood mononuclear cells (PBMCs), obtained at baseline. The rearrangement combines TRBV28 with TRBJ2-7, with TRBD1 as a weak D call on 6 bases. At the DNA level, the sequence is TGTGCCAGCAGTCCGATGACAGGACTCACTGCCTACGAGCAGTACTTC. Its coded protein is CASSPMTGLTAYEQYF.